The entry below gives a single T cell receptor (beta chain) sequence along with its context. The entry originates in a study of T cell changes during pregnancy in multiple sclerosis. Germline V gene sequence: CDR1 LNHDA, CDR2 SQIVND (reference sequence). CDR3 length: 18 amino acids. V dropped 5 bases and J dropped 0; count of bases not matched to a gene: 11. This table comes from immunoSEQ multiplex PCR, and its TCRdb copy is limited to in-frame clones, with some not included. This table has about 47,000 clones, over 85% appearing once. This chain connects TRBV19 to TRBJ2-3; 10 positions match TRBD2. The source of this sequence is a female donor with multiple sclerosis, enrolled in a pregnancy study. This material consisted of peripheral blood, taken in the first trimester of pregnancy. The CDR3 reads CASSYRLAGEISTDTQYF. CDR3 nucleotides: TGTGCCAGTAGTTACAGGCTAGCGGGGGAAATTAGCACAGATACGCAGTATTTT.